Following are 15 T cell receptor beta chains from one sample sequenced in a study of blood T cell repertoires in COVID-19. TCRdb keeps only in-frame clones here, not all; method: immunoSEQ multiplex PCR. Counted here are over 200,000 clones, 92% occurring once; the ten biggest clones make up around 1.2%. Sequencing was done on a sample of peripheral blood. Receptors originate from a man aged 25 to 40 with acute or convalescent COVID-19.

The chain has TRBV2 and TRBJ1-2, with TRBD1 matching 8 bases. Germline V lookup: CDR1 SNHLY, CDR2 FYNNEI. The V and J ends lost 9 bases and 3 bases, in that order; junction bases with no gene match: 12. CDR3 size: 15 residues. The CDR3 DNA is TGTGCCAGTAAGCCGGACAGGGCGATGGACTATGGCTACACCTTC. It codes for CASKPDRAMDYGYTF.

V is TRBV11-2 and J is TRBJ2-3; D remains unclear. Germline CDR1 and CDR2: SGHAT and FQNNGV. V was cut by 1 base and J by 5 bases, with 4 bases left in between. This CDR3 has 12 amino acids. The CDR3 bases are TGTGCCAGCAGCTTAGCCCGAGATACGCAGTATTTT. As protein: CASSLARDTQYF.

The chain combines TRBV9 with TRBJ1-2, with TRBD1 matching over 7 bases. Per the germline V gene, CDR1 is SGDLS and CDR2 is YYNGEE. Unmatched junction bases numbered 8, after V lost 4 bases and J lost 5 bases. CDR3 length: 14 amino acids. CDR3 DNA: TGTGCCAGCAGCCCACACAGGGGTCGTTATGGCTACACCTTC. It translates to CASSPHRGRYGYTF.

The chain uses TRBV19 and TRBJ1-4, with 8 bases aligning to TRBD1. V gave up 9 bases and J gave up 8 bases; unmatched junction bases: 5. The CDR3 is 12 amino acids. Per the germline V gene, CDR1 is LNHDA and CDR2 is SQIVND (reference sequence). The CDR3 region has the DNA TGTGCCAGCCGAGGACAGGGCGAAAAACTGTTTTTT. Protein sequence: CASRGQGEKLFF.

This chain links TRBV19 with TRBJ1-6; no clear D. Per germline, CDR1 LNHDA and CDR2 SQIVND (reference sequence). Trimming removed 5 bases at V and 10 bases at J, with 27 bases between. The CDR3 is made up of 18 amino acids. CDR3 coding DNA: TGTGCCAGTAGTGCCCGGGAGGGTGAAGGAGCGCAGAGGTCACCCCTCCACTTT. Its protein product is CASSAREGEGAQRSPLHF.

This clone showed up just a few times. The chain is built from TRBV11-3 and TRBJ2-2; the match to TRBD2 covers 9 bases. The CDR3 spans 15 residues. V lost 3 bases, J lost 5 bases, and 4 bases stayed unmatched. The germline gives CDR1 SGHNT, CDR2 YENEEA. The CDR3 sequence is CASSLGLAITGELFF. The CDR3, as DNA: TGTGCCAGCAGCTTGGGACTAGCTATAACCGGGGAGCTGTTTTTT.

The chain carries TRBV30 and TRBJ2-3, with a possible D match to TRBD1 (5 bases). The V and J ends lost 2 bases and 0 bases respectively, with 12 bases between them. CDR3 length equals 15 residues. Germline V gene data show CDR1 as GTSNPN and CDR2 as SVGIG (reference sequence). The CDR3 reads CAWSRSGASTDTQYF. The CDR3 DNA follows: TGTGCCTGGAGTCGCAGTGGGGCTAGCACAGATACGCAGTATTTT.

The J gene is TRBJ2-7, the V gene TRBV30; 7 bases match TRBD1. The junction had 2 bases not matched to a gene; V was cut back by 3 bases and J by 0 bases. CDR1 is GTSNPN, CDR2 SVGIG, per germline (reference sequence). The CDR3 has 13 residues. The CDR3 DNA follows: TGTGCCTGGAGGGCAGGGGGCTCCTACGAGCAGTACTTC. Encoded protein: CAWRAGGSYEQYF.

V usage is TRBV12-3 or TRBV12-4 and J usage is TRBJ1-1; 7 nucleotides line up with TRBD1. This CDR3 is built from 13 residues. V shed 6 bases and J 8 bases; nucleotides not matched to a gene: 9. Here the CDR3 DNA reads TGTGCCAGCAGCCAACTATTGGACAGGGAAGCTTTCTTT. Residues: CASSQLLDREAFF.

The chain has TRBV4-2 and TRBJ1-5; D unclear. The germline CDR1 and CDR2 sequences are LGHNA and YNFKEQ. The CDR3 is 14 residues long. V shed 0 bases and J shed 4 bases, with 7 bases lying between them. CDR3 protein: CASSQDAGNQPQHF. For the CDR3, the DNA is TGTGCCAGCAGCCAAGATGCGGGTAATCAGCCCCAGCATTTT.

The chain combines TRBV6-5 with TRBJ2-5, with a weak D call TRBD1 (6 bases). V lost 6 bases to trimming and J lost 5 bases, with 16 bases between them. The CDR3 consists of 14 residues. Germline lookup yields CDR1 MNHEY and CDR2 SVGAGI. CDR3 sequence: CASSLIQGGETQYF. The CDR3 coding sequence is TGTGCCAGCAGCCTAATACAGGGTGGGGAGACCCAGTACTTC.

J is TRBJ1-1 and V is TRBV30; a weak D match, TRBD1 (5 bases). V was shortened by 2 bases and J by 4 bases, with 14 bases between the two germline ends. This CDR3 contains 14 residues. Germline CDR1 is GTSNPN and CDR2 is SVGIG (reference sequence). CDR3 nucleotide sequence: TGTGCCTGGAGTCGACCAGGGTGGGGCACTGAAGCTTTCTTT. Translation: CAWSRPGWGTEAFF.

The chain has TRBV3-1 (or the pseudogene TRBV3-2) and TRBJ2-3; 11 positions match TRBD2. Looked up from germline, CDR1 is LGHDT and CDR2 is YNNKEL (reference sequence). After removal of 4 bases from V and 10 bases from J, the junction contained 7 bases not matched to a gene. The CDR3 has 14 amino acids. Written as DNA, the CDR3 is TGTGCCAGCAGCCCACTAGCGGGAGTGGGGGCGCAGTATTTT. Translated: CASSPLAGVGAQYF.

This chain's CDR3 is CASSLVVRAGYGYTF. The CDR3 nucleotides read TGTGCCAGCAGCTTAGTTGTCAGGGCGGGGTATGGCTACACCTTC. The chain links TRBV7-2 to TRBJ1-2, with D perhaps matching TRBD1 (5 bases). This CDR3 is built from 15 residues. V lost 1 base, J lost 5 bases, and 14 bases lay in between. Per germline, CDR1 SGHTA and CDR2 FQGNSA. Full variable domain (rest looked up from reference TRBV7-2 and TRBJ1-2): GAGVSQSPSNKVTEKGKDVELRCDPISGHTALYWYRQSLGQGLEFLIYFQGNSAPDKSGLPSDRFSAERTGGSVSTLTIQRTQQEDSAVYLCASSLVVRAGYGYTFGSGTRLTVV.

The rearrangement uses TRBV27 and TRBJ2-1; 7 nucleotides line up with TRBD1. From germline, CDR1 is MNHEY and CDR2 SMNVEV (reference sequence). This CDR3 contains 16 residues. V shed 0 bases and J 4 bases; nucleotides not matched to a gene: 6. The CDR3 DNA is TGTGCCAGCAGTTTATCGGGACAGCCCCCTTACAATGAGCAGTTCTTC. It is translated as CASSLSGQPPYNEQFF.